The TCR beta chain described here comes from a study of memory CD4+ T cells and cytomegalovirus serostatus (dated by TCRdb to about 2019). Turning to the overall study: The cohort included approximately 35 healthy adults from Belgium, of whom 9 were CMV seropositive and 24 were CMV seronegative. The study sequenced CD4+ memory TCRbeta repertoires of a Belgian cohort with known cytomegalovirus serostatus to replicate a published TCR-based CMV serostatus classifier.

Beyond this particular receptor, the publication reports: The results were interpreted as suggesting that the CMV-associated TCR signature is mostly present in the CD4+ memory repertoire. Among the roughly 160 previously reported CMV-associated TCRbeta sequences, 65 to 85 showed up in the CD4+ memory repertoires, with each one found in between one and five individuals. The original-framework classifier achieved a median bootstrapped AUC of about 0.95 with a 95% CI of 0.76-1.00 on the Belgian cohort. Unlike the original study, which covered naive and memory CD4+ and CD8+ populations, the Belgian study sequenced only CD4+CD45RO+ memory cells. For predicting CMV serostatus, the median bootstrapped AUC was about 0.96 using the original framework and about 0.89 using a US-trained random forest.

Note on this clone: The target of this receptor is not known. No base qualities exist here, and no much larger clone lies one base off it.

CDR1 SGHNT and CDR2 YENEEA are derived from the germline V gene. There are 16 amino acids in the CDR3, from cysteine to phenylalanine inclusive. The kept DNA is CDR3 alone, 48 bases in frame from the first base. The junction shows trimming of 5 bases on V and 0 bases on J, and the gene matches do not reach 6 bases of it. A FACSAria II was used to sort memory CD4+ T cells, defined as single viable CD3+CD4+CD8-CD45RO+ cells. CMV serostatus was determined using a Roche Elecsys assay that detects serum IgG against CMV pp150, pp28, p38 and p52. After the samples were thawed, total CD4+ T cells were enriched through positive selection using CD4 magnetic microbeads. The samples came from a different study that was designed specifically to examine the CD4+ T cell memory repertoire. Peripheral blood mononuclear cells were isolated and cryopreserved following standard operating procedures; serum was stored at -80 °C. CD3-PerCP (BW264/56), CD4-APC (RPA-T4), CD45RO-PE (UCHT1) and CD8-Pacific Orange (3B5) antibodies were used for staining, and non-viable cells were excluded with Sytox blue.

Genomic DNA was extracted from sorted cells with the Quick-DNA Microprep Kit. TCRbeta DNA was amplified with the immunoSEQ hsTCRbeta kit following the manufacturer's protocol. TCRbeta libraries were sequenced on an Illumina MiSeq instrument. Per the source publication's procedure: Removing out-of-frame sequences left 2,204,828 distinct TCRbeta sequences, an average of roughly 67,000 per individual. Two values were used to score each individual: the count of fewer than 200 previously reported CMV-associated TCRbeta sequences and the total count of productive distinct TCRbeta sequences. A beta-binomial model was reimplemented in Python, and scikit-learn random forests with default parameters were trained on US cohort data. On the Belgian cohort, classifier performance was reported as the median AUC, along with percentile confidence intervals, across 10,000 bootstrap iterations. TCRdb's version of the immuneACCESS table is confined to in-frame rearrangements and falls short of the full clone set. An unresolved V gene accounts for under half of the shortfall where checked; the remainder is of unknown origin. For V, J and clone size, that table is used; D and trimming come from the DNA. For this sample there are approximately 92,000 clones; about 80% appear just once. Around 3.6% of the sample is held by the ten biggest clonotypes.

Here the chain combines TRBV11-3 and TRBJ2-2; 7 bases in the junction line up with TRBD2. Material for sequencing was memory CD4+ T cells from blood. The TCR was taken from an adult in good health and CMV-seropositive. The CDR3 protein: CASSPTSHSNTGELFF. The DNA sequence is as follows: TGTGCCAGCAGCCCGACTAGCCACTCGAACACCGGGGAGCTGTTTTTT. Where the CDR3 stops, the reference TRBV11-3 and TRBJ2-2 genes take over; the full variable domain is EAGVVQSPRYKIIEKKQPVAFWCNPISGHNTLYWYLQNLGQGPELLIRYENEEAVDDSQLPKDRFSAERLKGVDSTLKIQPAELGDSAVYLCASSPTSHSNTGELFFGEGSRLTVL.